This T cell receptor beta chain originates from a study of cytomegalovirus exposure and HLA in healthy donors (dated by TCRdb to between 2016 and 2019). Regarding the complete study: An earlier analysis of roughly 630 of the donors reported about 250 Gb of sequence data and approximately 110 million unique TCR beta sequences from approximately 180 million T cells. An early release covering roughly 640 HLA-typed donors comprised roughly 300 gigabases of sequencing data and around 86 million unique TCR sequences. Among the approximately 400 genotyped donors, around 81% belonged to the genetic ancestry cluster associated with self-reported Caucasian donors. The aim of the study was to test whether cataloging public T cell receptors could identify signatures of past pathogen exposure. The T cell repertoires of around 670 subjects were profiled by immunosequencing and related to cytomegalovirus serostatus. A separate validation cohort of roughly 130 different subjects was used in addition to the 666-subject first cohort. To predict cytomegalovirus infection status, the study brought together high-throughput TCR immunosequencing, statistical association of individual TCRs with disease status, and machine learning. A later analysis re-analyzed previously published TCR beta repertoires from 660 or so donors and added high-resolution HLA genotyping to study TCR occurrence patterns. In the later analysis, no new phenotypic data were used to find candidate immune exposures; instead, reliance was placed on TCR beta sequences and their occurrence across donors. To decide whether each TCR beta V gene segment behaved as functional or pseudogenic, an earlier analysis of some 600 of the donors relied on high-throughput TCR beta sequencing. Donor age, sex, ethnicity and CMV serostatus were compiled together with the repertoire data. A later genetic analysis used genome-wide SNP genotypes for about 65% of the roughly 670 donors, treating that subset as a discovery cohort. Every repertoire in the discovery cohort had been generated on one and the same sequencing platform. HLA typing covered class I and class II loci at four-digit resolution. Typing coverage differed by locus: A, B, C, DRB1 and DQB1 were typed in about 629-640 donors, DQA1 in approximately 520, DPA1 in approximately 610, and DPB1 in approximately 450. Because of strong linkage in the cohort, four to six DR-DQ haplotypes were treated as single units for association and clustering. Among several hundred genotyped donors of the cohort, an average of approximately 240,000 unique TCR beta nucleotide sequences was sequenced per donor, of which approximately 19% were non-productive.

The cohort consisted of 666 healthy bone marrow donors. At the time of sampling, every cohort member was nominally healthy, though immune exposures that went unrecorded were likely present. The donor tested CMV seropositive, placing the donor among the approximately 290 seropositive members of the cohort. Each donor provided a peripheral blood sample, and peripheral blood mononuclear cells were used for TCR beta sequencing. The Qiagen DNeasy Blood Extraction Kit was used to extract genomic DNA from the blood cell samples. The method was the immunoSEQ multiplex PCR assay. A mixture of 60 forward primers for TCR Vbeta segments and 13 reverse primers for TCR Jbeta segments was used in the multiplex PCR. A multiplex PCR assay on genomic DNA amplified the CDR3 region of rearranged TCR beta genes. The amplified TCR beta libraries were sequenced on the Illumina HiSeq System as 87-base-pair reads. Concerning the study's data processing: In a later analysis, 80 million or so unique TCR beta chains were counted across the 500 to 850 repertoires, and roughly 10 million of these chains were shared by at least two donors. Raw reads were error-corrected and collapsed into unique sequences with a nearest-neighbor algorithm that merged closely related sequences to remove PCR and sequencing errors. To assign V, D and J gene segments, CDR3 sequences were aligned to IMGT reference sequences. For a sequence to be retained, at least a six-nucleotide match to both a V gene segment and a J gene segment was required. A rearrangement counted as productive if the CDR3 had no stop codons and remained in frame with V and J, and every other rearrangement counted as non-productive. Following IMGT convention, CDR3 was defined as the stretch from the second conserved V-encoded cysteine to the conserved J-encoded phenylalanine. In an earlier analysis of 587 of the donors, sequences lacking an unambiguous match to a single V gene segment were excluded. An earlier analysis of approximately 590 of the donors classified V segments as functional when productive rearrangements were above 56.7% and as segregating when the standard deviation between donors was above 5%. To diagnose cytomegalovirus status from the catalog of TCR beta chain sequences, a statistical classification framework was built. A later analysis assigned V and J genes by comparing TCR nucleotide sequences with IMGT/GENE-DB human TR gene sequences. A later analysis assigned CDR3 sequences and most-parsimonious VDJ recombination scenarios with the TCRdist pipeline. A later analysis defined each TCR beta chain by its CDR3 amino acid sequence plus V-gene family, and excluded reads lacking a unique V-gene family. As a way to deal with suspected cross-contamination and a sequencing artifact, a later analysis dropped under 600 nucleotide sequences that were highly shared and had low generation probability. For each public chain, a later analysis derived a clonal expansion index from normalized ranks of inferred template counts within each repertoire. In a later analysis, generation probabilities were computed using a VDJ recombination model fitted to out-of-frame rearrangements, and the results were checked against IGoR. Hypergeometric tests were used in a later analysis to score TCR-TCR, TCR-HLA and TCR-CMV co-occurrence, with a repertoire-size bias correction applied to the TCR pairs. In a later analysis, false discovery rates were estimated by permuting HLA or CMV assignments 20 times. In a later analysis, co-occurring TCRs were grouped using DBSCAN, with TCRdist sequence similarity added in when clustering inside HLA-allele-positive subsets. For co-occurrence clustering, repertoires with fewer than 30,000 or more than 120,000 public chains were excluded, along with four to six repertoires with anomalous nucleotide sharing. Entries here come from immuneACCESS through TCRdb and include only in-frame sequences with V and J called. Some clones fail to appear in such tables; in the studies checked, an unresolved V gene covers under half of the shortfall, and the cause of the remainder is unknown. V and J calls plus clone size are reproduced from that table; the DNA served to infer D and trimming. The table for this sample lists around 69,000 clones; 70% of them were counted only once. Roughly 9.8% of the sample comes from the top ten.

The study at large found these results: In vitro tests confirmed that a few of the cytomegalovirus-associated TCR beta chains recognize cytomegalovirus antigens. A cluster of highly shared sequence variants was judged likely to represent a technical artifact of the sequencing pipeline. It was suggested by the authors that the approach could potentially be generalized to other disease states and immunological phenotypes. In a later analysis, HLA-associated TCR beta chains showed more clonal expansion and lower generation probabilities than non-associated chains that were equally common. Some IMGT-functional V segments, including TRBV6-2 and TRBV6-3, could not be distinguished by the 87-base-pair reads and were therefore excluded. In a later analysis, several top co-occurrence clusters were reported to appear linked to parvovirus B19, influenza, CMV and Epstein-Barr virus. Roughly uniform sequencing depth across donors was assumed in presence/absence analyses, although this assumption may not hold. Most CMV-associated TCR beta chains appeared to be HLA-restricted in a later analysis, and the HLA associations seemed to be driven largely by CMV exposure. Strong co-occurrence of HLA alleles, especially DR and DQ, made assigning TCR associations to individual alleles difficult. Most TCR sequences were observed very rarely across donors, whereas some public TCRs were present in many individuals. Linkage disequilibrium might explain the correlated functional status among segregating V segments, but an unknown experimental factor could not be excluded. Only TCR beta chains were sequenced in this cohort, and the absence of alpha or paired-chain data limited detectable features. According to a later genetic analysis, donors in an Asian-associated ancestry cluster had fewer N-insertions in productive TCRs than the approximately 630-donor mean. About 17 rarely observed V segments, including chromosome 9 orphons, were excluded from the earlier analysis of several hundred of the donors because counts were too low. A later analysis found that TCR association rates varied across HLA loci, with DRB1 alleles showing the most associated TCRs and HLA-C alleles the fewest. Because HLA typing was unavailable for some donors at each locus, only the typed subset was used in association tests. A further reported finding was that TCR beta sequences accurately predicted the HLA-A and HLA-B alleles for most subjects in the first cohort. An earlier analysis of roughly 570 of the donors showed that most TCR beta V segments appeared in productive rearrangements either about 87% or about 30% of the time, which broadly matched IMGT annotations. A later genetic analysis associated a missense DCLRE1C variant with V-gene and J-gene trimming of TCR beta chains, and an independent cohort replicated the association. A total of fewer than 200 TCR beta chains were listed by the study as associated with cytomegalovirus. At a false discovery rate of 0.05, a later analysis linked approximately 18,000 TCR beta sequences to specific HLA alleles. For the cohort, immune exposure information was limited to CMV serostatus. The classifier was reported to diagnose cytomegalovirus status with high specificity and sensitivity in both the original cohort and the validation cohort.

According to the germline V gene (reference sequence), CDR1 reads GTSNPN and CDR2 reads SVGIG. Trimming takes 0 bases off V and 7 bases off J; junction bases not matched to a gene: 7. From the cysteine up to the phenylalanine, the CDR3 has a length of 15 residues. The entry retains the CDR3 DNA only, 45 bases that are in frame from base 1. Concerning this clone: No antigen is known for it. No much larger clone is present one base from it, and per-base qualities are unavailable.

The rearranged segments are TRBV30 and TRBJ2-5; 11 nucleotides in the junction match TRBD1. The receptor was derived from a woman in her fifties or sixties in good health and CMV-seropositive. The sequencing input was PBMCs. The nucleotide sequence reads as follows: TGTGCCTGGAGTGTTTTAAGGACAGGGGGCAGGACCCAGTACTTC. This codes for CAWSVLRTGGRTQYF.